The 21 T cell receptor beta chains below all came from one sample that was sequenced in a study of blood T cell repertoires in COVID-19. Here immunoSEQ multiplex PCR was the method, and the copy in TCRdb shows in-frame clones only, minus some. The sample gives about 160,000 clones, around 80% of which show up once; around a fifth is in the top ten. Input material: peripheral blood. These receptors originate from a woman over 75 with acute or convalescent COVID-19.

A remark on this clone: At one of its ends the junction is not consistent with the germline gene, which may arise from a read error. This chain uses TRBV5-1 with TRBJ2-3; 8 positions match TRBD2. The CDR3 runs 15 residues. Germline lookup yields CDR1 SGHRS and CDR2 YFSETQ. The CDR3 region has the DNA TGCACCAGCAGCTTTTCTTGGACTAGCCCAGATACGCAGTATTTT. Residues: CTSSFSWTSPDTQYF. The variable domain in full, completed from reference TRBV5-1 and TRBJ2-3, reads KAGVTQTPRYLIKTRGQQVTLSCSPISGHRSVSWYQQTPGQGLQFLFEYFSETQRNKGNFPGRFSGRQFSNSRSEMNVSTLELGDSALYLCTSSFSWTSPDTQYFGPGTRLTVL.

This rearrangement joins TRBV9 to TRBJ1-3; 10 nucleotides match TRBD1. The CDR3 sequence is 16 residues long. Germline V gives CDR1 SGDLS, CDR2 YYNGEE. Losses at the gene ends were 4 bases for V and 6 bases for J; bases not matched to a gene: 10. The CDR3 DNA is TGTGCCAGCAGCCTCGGTCCCGGGACAGGGGAAAACACCATATATTTT. Its translation: CASSLGPGTGENTIYF.

The gene calls are TRBV12-5 and TRBJ2-1; 8 positions agree with TRBD1. After removal of 6 bases from V and 0 bases from J, the junction contained 1 base not matched to a gene. This CDR3 is 14 amino acids long. Germline V gene sequence: CDR1 LGHNT, CDR2 FRNRAP. As DNA, the CDR3 is TGTGCTAGTGGCGGGACAGGCTCCTACAATGAGCAGTTCTTC. Its translation: CASGGTGSYNEQFF.

V is TRBV5-1 and J is TRBJ2-4, with 12 bases lining up with TRBD2. This CDR3 comprises 17 residues. Germline CDR1 and CDR2: SGHRS and YFSETQ. Trimming took 0 bases from V and 6 from J; bases not matched to a gene: 7. CDR3 in DNA: TGCGCCAGCAGCTTGGGGACTAGCGGGACCCTCGGAAACATTCAGTACTTC. Protein product: CASSLGTSGTLGNIQYF. Full variable domain (missing parts from reference TRBV5-1 and TRBJ2-4): KAGVTQTPRYLIKTRGQQVTLSCSPISGHRSVSWYQQTPGQGLQFLFEYFSETQRNKGNFPGRFSGRQFSNSRSEMNVSTLELGDSALYLCASSLGTSGTLGNIQYFGAGTRLSVL.

The gene calls are TRBV13 and TRBJ2-1; D is possibly TRBD2 (6 bases). CDR1 is PRHDT, CDR2 FYEKMQ, per germline (reference sequence). Trimming removed 0 bases from V and 7 bases from J, with 13 bases in between. This CDR3 comprises 15 residues. The CDR3 region is CASSLGEGTYNEQFF. In DNA form, the CDR3 reads TGTGCCAGCAGCTTAGGGGAGGGCACATATAATGAGCAGTTCTTC.

This clone was counted once. This sequence joins TRBV13 and TRBJ2-3; D is unclear. Germline loops: CDR1 PRHDT, CDR2 FYEKMQ (reference sequence). V lost 0 bases, J lost 6 bases, and 4 bases lay in between. This CDR3 is 12 amino acids long. The CDR3 DNA reads as TGTGCCAGCAGCTTAGGCGTCGATACGCAGTATTTT. Amino acid sequence: CASSLGVDTQYF.

This chain connects TRBV6-5 to TRBJ2-1; 7 bases map to TRBD2. CDR3 length equals 15 residues. V lost 6 bases, J lost 5 bases, and 10 bases stayed unmatched. Germline V gives CDR1 MNHEY, CDR2 SVGAGI. CDR3 nucleotides: TGTGCCAGCAGAAGAGGGACTACTCGGGACAATGAGCAGTTCTTC. This sequence encodes CASRRGTTRDNEQFF.

CDR3 sequence: CASSPGGRAANEQFF. CDR3 in DNA: TGTGCCAGCAGCCCCGGCGGGAGGGCGGCGAATGAGCAGTTCTTC. This chain connects TRBV9 to TRBJ2-1, with 9 positions matching TRBD2. V dropped 4 bases and J dropped 7; count of bases not matched to a gene: 9. The CDR3 has 15 amino acids. Per the germline V gene, CDR1 is SGDLS and CDR2 is YYNGEE.

This chain links TRBV10-3 with TRBJ2-5, with 13 bases matching TRBD2. The CDR3 covers 16 residues. The germline V gene has CDR1 ENHRY and CDR2 SYGVKD. V dropped 5 bases and J dropped 5; count of bases not matched to a gene: 8. CDR3 nucleotide sequence: TGTGCCATCAGTAGGACTAGCGGGAGAGATTATGAGACCCAGTACTTC. It codes for CAISRTSGRDYETQYF.

This clone came up a few times. CDR3 region: CASSLPGTGGKTQYF. CDR3 bases: TGTGCCAGCAGCTTACCCGGGACAGGCGGGAAGACCCAGTACTTC. The chain has TRBV7-9 and TRBJ2-5, with 8 bases lining up with TRBD1. Per germline, CDR1 SEHNR and CDR2 FQNEAQ (reference sequence). This CDR3 comprises 15 residues. Trimming at V came to 2 bases and at J to 6 bases, leaving 8 bases not matched to a gene.

A few counts support this clone. For the CDR3, the DNA is TGTGCCAGCAGCGTAGGGGCCGGGACAGGGTATAATCTCGCTAATGAAAAACTGTTTTTT. Translation: CASSVGAGTGYNLANEKLFF. The chain has TRBV9 and TRBJ1-4, with 9 bases lining up with TRBD1. Per germline, CDR1 SGDLS and CDR2 YYNGEE. V dropped 0 bases and J dropped 3; count of bases not matched to a gene: 15. The CDR3 is 20 amino acids.

The chain employs TRBV6-2 or TRBV6-3 and TRBJ2-3, with TRBD2 matching 14 bases. This CDR3 spans 17 amino acids. The germline CDR1 and CDR2 sequences are MNHEY and SVGEGT. V shed 4 bases, J shed 4 bases, and the junction held 7 bases outside the gene matches. As DNA, the CDR3 is TGTGCCAGCAGTTCCGGGACTAGCGGGAGTTTAGCAGATACGCAGTATTTT. The encoded protein is CASSSGTSGSLADTQYF.

The V and J genes are TRBV5-1 and TRBJ2-3; 11 bases align to TRBD1. There are 15 residues in the CDR3. The germline V gene encodes CDR1 SGHRS and CDR2 YFSETQ. Germline trimming cut 4 bases from V and 2 bases from J; bases unmatched to any gene: 3. The CDR3 protein is CASSGTGGVTDTQYF. As DNA, the CDR3 is TGCGCCAGCAGCGGGACAGGGGGAGTCACAGATACGCAGTATTTT.

The chain carries TRBV9 and TRBJ2-1, with 14 bases that match TRBD2. V shed 4 bases and J 2 bases; nucleotides not matched to a gene: 5. Germline V CDR1 and CDR2: SGDLS, YYNGEE. The CDR3 runs to 17 residues. The CDR3 DNA follows: TGTGCCAGCAGCAAGGGACTAGCGGGAGTACCCTACAATGAGCAGTTCTTC. Translated: CASSKGLAGVPYNEQFF. The whole variable domain, remainder taken from reference TRBV9 and TRBJ2-1, is DSGVTQTPKHLITATGQRVTLRCSPRSGDLSVYWYQQSLDQGLQFLIQYYNGEERAKGNILERFSAQQFPDLHSELNLSSLELGDSALYFCASSKGLAGVPYNEQFFGPGTRLTVL.

Notes on this clone: This CDR3 is also generated by other DNA sequences in the sample. The chain carries TRBV7-9 and TRBJ2-7; D is perhaps TRBD1 (6 bases). The CDR3 is 13 residues long. From germline, CDR1 is SEHNR and CDR2 FQNEAQ (reference sequence). V shed 0 bases and J shed 3 bases, with 6 bases lying between them. CDR3 protein: CASSLARGYEQYF. CDR3 nucleotide sequence: TGTGCCAGCAGCTTAGCCAGGGGCTACGAGCAGTACTTC.

This clone was detected only once. The chain joins TRBV5-1 to TRBJ2-1, with 13 bases lining up with TRBD2. V was clipped by 2 bases and J by 8 bases; unmatched bases: 7. The CDR3 contains 16 residues. Germline assignment: CDR1 SGHRS and CDR2 YFSETQ. In DNA, the CDR3 is TGCGCCAGCAGCTTCATACTAGCGGGAGGGCCAGATGAGCAGTTCTTC. Protein sequence: CASSFILAGGPDEQFF.

This sequence joins TRBV6-6 and TRBJ1-2; D not resolved. The CDR3 is 13 amino acids. The V and J ends lost 7 bases and 3 bases respectively, with 12 bases between them. In germline, CDR1 is MNHNY, CDR2 SVGAGI (reference sequence). CDR3 loop: CASNIGSYYGYTF. DNA for the CDR3: TGTGCCAGCAATATAGGGAGTTACTATGGCTACACCTTC.

CDR3 in amino acids: CASSTGTGGLHGYTF. CDR3 nucleotides: TGTGCCAGCAGCACTGGGACAGGGGGCCTACATGGCTACACCTTC. The chain recombines TRBV11-2 with TRBJ1-2, with 12 bases identical to TRBD1. The trim removed 5 bases at V and 6 bases at J, leaving 7 bases unmatched. This CDR3 is built from 15 residues. The germline CDR1 and CDR2 sequences are SGHAT and FQNNGV.

V is TRBV5-1 and J is TRBJ1-5; D is perhaps TRBD1 (5 bases). Germline assignment: CDR1 SGHRS and CDR2 YFSETQ. Trimming removed 0 bases from V and 5 bases from J, with 6 bases in between. There are 13 residues in the CDR3. Written as DNA, the CDR3 is TGCGCCAGCAGCTTGGGGGGGGATCAGCCCCAGCATTTT. It is translated as CASSLGGDQPQHF.

This chain uses TRBV7-2 with TRBJ2-1; TRBD2 matches 9 bases. Germline V gene sequence: CDR1 SGHTA, CDR2 FQGNSA. The V and J ends lost 4 bases and 9 bases, in that order; junction bases with no gene match: 7. The CDR3 has 14 residues. The CDR3 nucleotides are TGTGCCAGCAGCTCGACTAGCGGCTCTTCTGAGCAGTTCTTC. Translation: CASSSTSGSSEQFF.

The chain combines TRBV3-1 (or the pseudogene TRBV3-2) with TRBJ1-4, with TRBD1 matching over 7 bases. The J segment lost 7 bases and the V segment lost 3 bases, leaving 11 bases of the junction unmatched. The CDR3 sequence is 16 residues long. Germline V lookup: CDR1 LGHDT, CDR2 YNNKEL (reference sequence). The CDR3 DNA reads as TGTGCCAGCAGCCACGGACAGGTAACTTCTACTGAAAAACTGTTTTTT. It translates to CASSHGQVTSTEKLFF.